The 27 T cell receptor beta chains below were found in one sample sequenced in a study of T cell responses to AZD1222 COVID-19 vaccine. Measured with immunoSEQ multiplex PCR; TCRdb has only the in-frame clones, and not every one. The table records about 130,000 clones, 80% to 95% of them present only once. Sequenced material: peripheral blood, taken on day 0 of AZD1222 vaccination. The receptors were sampled from an adult in good health.

The genes are TRBV7-3 and TRBJ2-2; D uncertain. Germline-derived CDR1 and CDR2 are SGHTA and FQGTGA. CDR3 size: 16 residues. Trimming took 2 bases from V and 6 from J, leaving 16 bases between them. DNA of the CDR3: TGTGCCAGCAGCTTATTGGCCTCCCTAAACCCCGGGGAGCTGTTTTTT. This sequence encodes CASSLLASLNPGELFF.

The chain carries TRBV5-1 and TRBJ1-4, with 10 positions matching TRBD1. This CDR3 spans 14 amino acids. After removal of 4 bases from V and 8 bases from J, the junction contained 5 bases not matched to a gene. Looked up from germline, CDR1 is SGHRS and CDR2 is YFSETQ. CDR3 in amino acids: CASSRDRGEEKLFF. DNA of the CDR3: TGCGCCAGCAGCCGGGACAGGGGAGAGGAAAAACTGTTTTTT.

V gene TRBV9 combines with J gene TRBJ2-5; D is unresolved. CDR3 length: 14 amino acids. From germline, CDR1 is SGDLS and CDR2 YYNGEE. Trimming cost V 3 bases and J 5 bases, with 14 bases left between them. This CDR3 reads CASSAQWARETQYF. CDR3 DNA: TGTGCCAGCAGCGCCCAGTGGGCCCGGGAGACCCAGTACTTC.

This chain joins TRBV7-9 and TRBJ1-1; D not certain. The germline V gene encodes CDR1 SEHNR and CDR2 FQNEAQ (reference sequence). This CDR3 has 15 residues. Trimming shortened V by 2 bases and J by 0 bases, and 10 bases separated the two germline ends. This chain's CDR3 is CASSLPGLLNTEAFF. For the CDR3, the DNA is TGTGCCAGCAGCTTACCAGGACTCCTGAACACTGAAGCTTTCTTT.

This clone was seen once. The J gene is TRBJ2-2, the V gene TRBV6-5; unclear D gene. Trimming cost V 7 bases and J 4 bases, with 13 bases left between them. Germline V gene lookup returns CDR1 MNHEY and CDR2 SVGAGI. The CDR3 is 14 amino acids. The CDR3 DNA follows: TGTGCCAGCAAGAGTCCTCCTCCCACCGGGGAGCTGTTTTTT. Protein sequence: CASKSPPPTGELFF.

The V call is TRBV2, the J call TRBJ1-2; TRBD1 matches 7 bases. J gave up 4 bases and V 7 bases, and 3 bases lay outside the gene matches. The CDR3 sequence is 12 residues long. Germline V gene data show CDR1 as SNHLY and CDR2 as FYNNEI. CDR3 nucleotides: TGTGCCAGCACACGGGACAGCTATGGCTACACCTTC. This sequence encodes CASTRDSYGYTF.

This sequence joins TRBV6-2 or TRBV6-3 and TRBJ2-7; D may match TRBD1 or TRBD2 (5 bases each). CDR3 length: 16 amino acids. Germline V CDR1 and CDR2: MNHEY, SVGEGT. V shed 0 bases and J shed 2 bases, with 14 bases lying between them. CDR3 sequence reads: CASSYSEEGAPYEQYF. Written as DNA, the CDR3 is TGTGCCAGCAGTTACTCGGAGGAAGGGGCTCCCTACGAGCAGTACTTC.

The chain joins TRBV5-1 to TRBJ2-3; 14 bases align to TRBD2. The germline gives CDR1 SGHRS, CDR2 YFSETQ. This CDR3 has 18 residues. V shed 1 base, J shed 4 bases, and the junction held 8 bases outside the gene matches. The CDR3 DNA reads TGCGCCAGCAGCTTGAAGGGACTAGCGGGAGTTGAGGCAGATACGCAGTATTTT. Translation gives CASSLKGLAGVEADTQYF.

In DNA form, the CDR3 reads TGTGCCAGCAGCTTCGGGGCGAATAGCAATCAGCCCCAGCATTTT. This sequence encodes CASSFGANSNQPQHF. The chain recombines TRBV5-6 with TRBJ1-5, with a weak D call TRBD1 (5 bases). The germline V gene encodes CDR1 SGHDT and CDR2 YYEEEE. The CDR3 is made up of 15 amino acids. The V end lost 2 bases, the J end lost 0 bases, and 9 bases lay between the germline ends.

The chain combines TRBV5-1 with TRBJ1-4, with no clear D. The CDR3 loop spans 12 amino acids. The V gene's germline CDR1 is SGHRS and CDR2 YFSETQ. V lost 5 bases to trimming and J lost 5 bases, with 7 bases between them. CDR3 in DNA: TGCGCCAGCAGGGCGGAAAATGAAAAACTGTTTTTT. Translating it yields CASRAENEKLFF.

Notes on this clone: This sample also contains other DNA sequences that code for the same CDR3. J is TRBJ1-2 and V is TRBV28; TRBD1 agrees at 7 bases. CDR3 size: 14 residues. V dropped 5 bases and J dropped 6; count of bases not matched to a gene: 9. Germline CDR1 reads MDHEN; CDR2 reads SYDVKM. The CDR3: CASSQPGQGDGYTF. Here the CDR3 DNA reads TGTGCCAGCAGTCAACCGGGGCAGGGGGATGGCTACACCTTC.

V gene TRBV11-2 combines with J gene TRBJ1-4; 11 bases match TRBD1. V lost 5 bases, J lost 7 bases, and 15 bases stayed unmatched. CDR3 length equals 18 residues. Germline V gene lookup returns CDR1 SGHAT and CDR2 FQNNGV. In DNA, the CDR3 is TGTGCCAGCAGCCTAGGCGGGACAGGGGGGACTTTGGGTGAAAAACTGTTTTTT. Translated, it gives CASSLGGTGGTLGEKLFF. Looking up the rest from reference TRBV11-2 and TRBJ1-4 gives the full variable domain: EAGVAQSPRYKIIEKRQSVAFWCNPISGHATLYWYQQILGQGPKLLIQFQNNGVVDDSQLPKDRFSAERLKGVDSTLKIQPAKLEDSAVYLCASSLGGTGGTLGEKLFFGSGTQLSVL.

The chain links TRBV2 to TRBJ1-2; TRBD1 matches at 9 bases. V shed 7 bases, J shed 8 bases, and the junction held 8 bases outside the gene matches. CDR1 SNHLY and CDR2 FYNNEI come from the germline V gene. The CDR3 contains 13 residues. The CDR3 region has the DNA TGTGCCAGCACTCCGGGACAGGGACGCGGCTACACCTTC. As protein: CASTPGQGRGYTF.

This clone was observed once. The rearrangement joins TRBV3-1 (or the pseudogene TRBV3-2) to TRBJ1-2, with a possible D match to TRBD1 (5 bases). The V gene's germline CDR1 is LGHDT and CDR2 YNNKEL (reference sequence). Trimming left V 0 bases short and J 4 bases short, with 9 bases between. The CDR3 runs to 14 residues. CDR3 DNA: TGTGCCAGCAGCCAAGATGGGACTTCCTATGGCTACACCTTC. Encoded protein: CASSQDGTSYGYTF.

The rearrangement links TRBV28 to TRBJ2-6; D unclear. Germline V gives CDR1 MDHEN, CDR2 SYDVKM. Trimming pared 4 bases from V and 2 bases from J, leaving 15 bases between. The CDR3 has 17 residues. CDR3 nucleotides: TGTGCCAGCAGTTCCCCCCTCAGGACCCCTGGGGCCAACGTCCTGACTTTC. It encodes CASSSPLRTPGANVLTF.

The rearrangement uses TRBV7-6 and TRBJ1-5; no clear D. The V gene's germline CDR1 is SGHVS and CDR2 FNYEAQ. V was shortened by 1 base and J by 7 bases, with 8 bases between the two germline ends. The CDR3 has 13 residues. The CDR3: CASSLGGFQPQHF. CDR3 bases: TGTGCCAGCAGCTTAGGTGGTTTCCAGCCCCAGCATTTT.

The rearrangement links TRBV6-5 to TRBJ1-1, with TRBD1 as a possible D gene (5 bases). The CDR3 has 14 amino acids. Germline CDR1 MNHEY, CDR2 SVGAGI. V was clipped by 0 bases and J by 8 bases, with 13 bases between them. As DNA, the CDR3 is TGTGCCAGCAGTTACTCGGGGACCCTAGGAGAAGCTTTCTTT. It yields the protein CASSYSGTLGEAFF.

The V gene is TRBV9, the J gene TRBJ2-1, with TRBD2 matching 11 bases. This CDR3 is built from 16 residues. Trimming removed 1 base from V and 4 bases from J; junction bases left unmatched: 4. Germline V gene data show CDR1 as SGDLS and CDR2 as YYNGEE. DNA for the CDR3: TGTGCCAGCAGCGTATTCACTAGCGGGAGTTACAATGAGCAGTTCTTC. Translated, it gives CASSVFTSGSYNEQFF.

V and J are TRBV7-6 and TRBJ1-5, with 8 bases lining up with TRBD1. The CDR3 is made up of 19 amino acids. CDR1 SGHVS and CDR2 FNYEAQ come from the germline V gene. Trimming cost V 3 bases and J 0 bases; bases outside gene matches: 13. CDR3 amino acids: CASSLDPDREGYSNQPQHF. DNA of the CDR3: TGTGCCAGCAGCTTGGATCCGGACAGGGAGGGCTATAGCAATCAGCCCCAGCATTTT.

The rearrangement uses TRBV2 and TRBJ1-6; D unresolved. The CDR3 runs to 14 residues. V lost 5 bases, J lost 6 bases, and 11 bases lay in between. Per the germline V gene, CDR1 is SNHLY and CDR2 is FYNNEI. The CDR3 here is CASSRAARNSPLHF. In DNA form, the CDR3 reads TGTGCCAGCAGTCGGGCGGCCCGTAATTCACCCCTCCACTTT. Looking up the rest from reference TRBV2 and TRBJ1-6 gives the full variable domain: EPEVTQTPSHQVTQMGQEVILRCVPISNHLYFYWYRQILGQKVEFLVSFYNNEISEKSEIFDDQFSVERPDGSNFTLKIRSTKLEDSAMYFCASSRAARNSPLHFGNGTRLTVT.

CDR3 nucleotide sequence: TGTGCCTGGAGGGATATAAATCGCGACTATGGCTACACCTTC. Translation: CAWRDINRDYGYTF. The chain recombines TRBV30 with TRBJ1-2, with D unclear. The V gene lost 3 bases and the J gene lost 3 bases, with 14 bases spanning the gap. Per the germline V gene, CDR1 is GTSNPN and CDR2 is SVGIG (reference sequence). This CDR3 is built from 14 residues.

The gene calls are TRBV5-1 and TRBJ1-2; no clear D gene. The germline gives CDR1 SGHRS, CDR2 YFSETQ. V was clipped by 0 bases and J by 1 base, with 4 bases between them. There are 13 residues in the CDR3. CDR3 protein: CASSLGSNYGYTF. The CDR3 DNA sequence: TGCGCCAGCAGCTTGGGAAGTAACTATGGCTACACCTTC.

This chain uses TRBV28 with TRBJ1-2; D is possibly TRBD1 (5 bases). Germline V lookup: CDR1 MDHEN, CDR2 SYDVKM. V was pared by 4 bases and J by 4 bases, with 7 bases between. This CDR3 spans 12 amino acids. CDR3 loop: CASSSGFYGYTF. As DNA, the CDR3 is TGTGCCAGCAGTTCAGGGTTCTATGGCTACACCTTC.

This clone came up once. The chain carries TRBV5-1 and TRBJ2-1, with D tentatively TRBD2 (6 bases). The V and J ends lost 4 bases and 2 bases respectively, with 13 bases between them. This CDR3 comprises 15 residues. CDR1 and CDR2 from the germline V gene are SGHRS and YFSETQ. The CDR3 sequence is CASSQPGTPYNEQFF. As DNA, the CDR3 is TGCGCCAGCAGCCAACCCGGGACTCCCTACAATGAGCAGTTCTTC.

V is TRBV3-1 (or the pseudogene TRBV3-2) and J is TRBJ1-5; D uncertain. Germline V gene sequence: CDR1 LGHDT, CDR2 YNNKEL (reference sequence). This CDR3 is 13 amino acids long. Trimming left V 1 base short and J 6 bases short, with 7 bases between. The CDR3, as DNA: TGTGCCAGCAGCCAAGGGCTAGGTCAGCCCCAGCATTTT. Protein sequence: CASSQGLGQPQHF.

This chain links TRBV6-5 with TRBJ1-1; no definite D call. Germline assignment: CDR1 MNHEY and CDR2 SVGAGI. Between the trimmed V and J ends, which lost 4 bases and 1 base, there was a span of 10 bases. The CDR3 is 14 amino acids. The CDR3 here is CASSFRLANTEAFF. For the CDR3, the DNA is TGTGCCAGCAGTTTCAGGCTGGCGAACACTGAAGCTTTCTTT.

The V call is TRBV4-3, the J call TRBJ1-6; 8 bases are shared with TRBD1. CDR1 LGHNA and CDR2 YSLEER come from the germline V gene. The trim removed 1 base at V and 7 bases at J, leaving 3 bases unmatched. CDR3 length: 15 amino acids. The CDR3: CASSQVDRDNSPLHF. CDR3 DNA: TGCGCCAGCAGCCAAGTGGACAGGGACAATTCACCCCTCCACTTT.